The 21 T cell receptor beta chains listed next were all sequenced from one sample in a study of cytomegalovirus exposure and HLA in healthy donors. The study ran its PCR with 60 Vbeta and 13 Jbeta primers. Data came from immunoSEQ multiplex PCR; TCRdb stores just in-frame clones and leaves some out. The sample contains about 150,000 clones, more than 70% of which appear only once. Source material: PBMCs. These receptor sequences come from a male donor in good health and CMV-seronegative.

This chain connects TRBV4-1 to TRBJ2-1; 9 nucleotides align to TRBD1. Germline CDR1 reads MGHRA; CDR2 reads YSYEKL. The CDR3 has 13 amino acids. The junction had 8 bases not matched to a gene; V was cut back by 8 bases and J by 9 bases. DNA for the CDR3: TGCGCCAGCCTGGGACAGGGATATGGTGAGCAGTTCTTC. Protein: CASLGQGYGEQFF.

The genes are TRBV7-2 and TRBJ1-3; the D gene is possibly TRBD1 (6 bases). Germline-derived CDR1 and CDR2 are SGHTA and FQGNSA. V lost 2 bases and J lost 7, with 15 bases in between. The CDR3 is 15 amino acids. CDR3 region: CASSLQGSGGNTIYF. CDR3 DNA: TGTGCCAGCAGCTTACAGGGGTCGGGTGGTAACACCATATATTTT.

CDR3 sequence (DNA): TGTGCCAGCAGCTCGACAGGGGCGAGCTCCTACGAGCAGTACTTC. Protein: CASSSTGASSYEQYF. The rearrangement links TRBV5-6 to TRBJ2-7; TRBD1 matches 8 bases. The CDR3 loop spans 15 amino acids. V dropped 3 bases and J dropped 0; count of bases not matched to a gene: 5. CDR1 is SGHDT, CDR2 YYEEEE, per germline.

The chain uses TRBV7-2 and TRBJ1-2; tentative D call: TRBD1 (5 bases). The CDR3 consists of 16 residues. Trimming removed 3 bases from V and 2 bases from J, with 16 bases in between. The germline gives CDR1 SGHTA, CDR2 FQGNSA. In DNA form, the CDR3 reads TGTGCCAGCAGCTTCCCCCGCTGGGGGGAAAACTATGGCTACACCTTC. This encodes CASSFPRWGENYGYTF.

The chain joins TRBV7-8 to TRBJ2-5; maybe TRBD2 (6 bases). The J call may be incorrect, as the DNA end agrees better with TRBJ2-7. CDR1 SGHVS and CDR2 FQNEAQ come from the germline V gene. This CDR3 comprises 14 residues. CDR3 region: CASSPTSKAYEQYF. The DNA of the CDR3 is TGTGCCAGCAGCCCGACTAGTAAAGCCTACGAGCAGTACTTC.

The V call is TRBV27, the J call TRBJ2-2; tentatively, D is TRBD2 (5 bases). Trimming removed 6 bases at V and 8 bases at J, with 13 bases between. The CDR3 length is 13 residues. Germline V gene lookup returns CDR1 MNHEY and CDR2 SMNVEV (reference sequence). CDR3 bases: TGTGCCAGCAGGGACCCGGGCGGGGGGGAGCTGTTTTTT. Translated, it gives CASRDPGGGELFF.

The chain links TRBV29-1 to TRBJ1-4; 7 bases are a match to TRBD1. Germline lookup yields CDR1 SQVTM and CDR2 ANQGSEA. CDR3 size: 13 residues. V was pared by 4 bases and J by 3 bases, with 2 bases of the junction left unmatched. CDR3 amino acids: CSVAGTANEKLFF. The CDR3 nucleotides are TGCAGCGTTGCCGGGACAGCTAATGAAAAACTGTTTTTT. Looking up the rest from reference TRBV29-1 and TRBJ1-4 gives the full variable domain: SAVISQKPSRDICQRGTSLTIQCQVDSQVTMMFWYRQQPGQSLTLIATANQGSEATYESGFVIDKFPISRPNLTFSTLTVSNMSPEDSSIYLCSVAGTANEKLFFGSGTQLSVL.

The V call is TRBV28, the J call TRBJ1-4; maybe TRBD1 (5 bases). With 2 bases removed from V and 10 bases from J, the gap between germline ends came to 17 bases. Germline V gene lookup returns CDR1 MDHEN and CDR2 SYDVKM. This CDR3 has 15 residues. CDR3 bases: TGTGCCAGCAGTTTAGGGCGAGGGGCGGAGGGAAAACTGTTTTTT. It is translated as CASSLGRGAEGKLFF.

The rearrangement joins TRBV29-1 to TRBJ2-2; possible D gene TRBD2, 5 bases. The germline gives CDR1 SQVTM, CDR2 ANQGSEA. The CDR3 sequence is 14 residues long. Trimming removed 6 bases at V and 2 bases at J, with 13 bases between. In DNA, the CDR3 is TGCAGCGTCCGTCCCCGGGGTAACACCGGGGAGCTGTTTTTT. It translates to CSVRPRGNTGELFF.

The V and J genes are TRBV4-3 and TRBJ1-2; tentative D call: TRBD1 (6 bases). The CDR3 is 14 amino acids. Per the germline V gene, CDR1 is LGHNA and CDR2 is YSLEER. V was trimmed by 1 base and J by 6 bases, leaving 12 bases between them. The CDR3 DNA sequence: TGCGCCAGCAGCCAAGTCTCTGCAGGGGATGGCTACACCTTC. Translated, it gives CASSQVSAGDGYTF.

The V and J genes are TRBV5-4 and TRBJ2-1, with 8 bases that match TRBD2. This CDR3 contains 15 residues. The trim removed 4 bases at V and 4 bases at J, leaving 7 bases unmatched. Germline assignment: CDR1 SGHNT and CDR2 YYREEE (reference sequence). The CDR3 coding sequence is TGTGCCAGCAGCCCGGGCGGGGGGATTTACAATGAGCAGTTCTTC. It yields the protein CASSPGGGIYNEQFF.

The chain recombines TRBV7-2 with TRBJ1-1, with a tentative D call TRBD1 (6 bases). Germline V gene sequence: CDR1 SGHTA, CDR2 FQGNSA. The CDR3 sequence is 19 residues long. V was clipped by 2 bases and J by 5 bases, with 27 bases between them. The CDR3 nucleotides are TGTGCCAGCAGCTTATTAGGGTGGGTCAGGGGCCCTTGGGGGACTGAAGCTTTCTTT. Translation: CASSLLGWVRGPWGTEAFF. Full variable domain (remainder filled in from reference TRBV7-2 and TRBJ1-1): GAGVSQSPSNKVTEKGKDVELRCDPISGHTALYWYRQSLGQGLEFLIYFQGNSAPDKSGLPSDRFSAERTGGSVSTLTIQRTQQEDSAVYLCASSLLGWVRGPWGTEAFFGQGTRLTVV.

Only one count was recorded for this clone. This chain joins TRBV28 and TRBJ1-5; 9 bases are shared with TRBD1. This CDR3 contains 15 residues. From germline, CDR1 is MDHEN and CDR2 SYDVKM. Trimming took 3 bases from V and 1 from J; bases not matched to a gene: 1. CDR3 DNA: TGTGCCAGCAGTTTGACAGGGGGGAGCAATCAGCCCCAGCATTTT. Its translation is CASSLTGGSNQPQHF.

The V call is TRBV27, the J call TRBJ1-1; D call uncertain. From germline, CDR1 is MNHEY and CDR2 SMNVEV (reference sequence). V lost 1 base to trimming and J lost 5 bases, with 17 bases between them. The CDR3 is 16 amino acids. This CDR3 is CASSLYPGVGGTEAFF. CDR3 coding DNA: TGTGCCAGCAGTTTATACCCCGGGGTGGGAGGTACTGAAGCTTTCTTT.

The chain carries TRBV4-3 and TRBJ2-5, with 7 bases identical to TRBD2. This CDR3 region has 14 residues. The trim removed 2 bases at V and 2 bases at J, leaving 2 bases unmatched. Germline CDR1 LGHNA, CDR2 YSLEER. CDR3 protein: CASSQNSGQETQYF. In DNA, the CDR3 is TGCGCCAGCAGCCAAAATAGCGGGCAAGAGACCCAGTACTTC.

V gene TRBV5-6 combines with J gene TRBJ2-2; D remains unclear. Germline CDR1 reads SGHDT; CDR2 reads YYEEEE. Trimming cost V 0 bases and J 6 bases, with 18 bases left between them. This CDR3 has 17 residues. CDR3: CASSLESVGLGAGELFF. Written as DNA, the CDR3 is TGTGCCAGCAGCTTGGAATCGGTGGGCTTGGGCGCCGGGGAGCTGTTTTTT.

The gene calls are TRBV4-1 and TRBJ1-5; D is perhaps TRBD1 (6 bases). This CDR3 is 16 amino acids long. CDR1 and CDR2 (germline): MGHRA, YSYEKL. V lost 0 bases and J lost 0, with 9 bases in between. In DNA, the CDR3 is TGCGCCAGCAGCCAAGAGCCAGGGGTTAGCAATCAGCCCCAGCATTTT. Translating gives CASSQEPGVSNQPQHF.

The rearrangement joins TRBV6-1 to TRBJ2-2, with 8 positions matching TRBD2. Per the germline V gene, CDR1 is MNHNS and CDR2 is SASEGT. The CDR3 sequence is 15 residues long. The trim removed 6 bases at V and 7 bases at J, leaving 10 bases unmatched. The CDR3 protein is CASSDSGGLSGELFF. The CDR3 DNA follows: TGTGCCAGCAGCGACTCGGGGGGGCTCAGCGGGGAGCTGTTTTTT.

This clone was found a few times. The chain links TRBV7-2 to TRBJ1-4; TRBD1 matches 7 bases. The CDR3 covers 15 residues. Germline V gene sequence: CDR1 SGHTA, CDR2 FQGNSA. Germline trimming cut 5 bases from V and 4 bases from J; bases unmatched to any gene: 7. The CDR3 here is CASSITGAYNEKLFF. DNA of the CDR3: TGTGCCAGCAGCATCACAGGGGCTTATAATGAAAAACTGTTTTTT.

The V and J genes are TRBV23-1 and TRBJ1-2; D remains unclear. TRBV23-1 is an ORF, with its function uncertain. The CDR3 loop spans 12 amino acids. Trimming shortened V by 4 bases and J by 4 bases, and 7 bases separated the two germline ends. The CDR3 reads CASSPKRYGYTF. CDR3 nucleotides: TGCGCCAGCAGTCCCAAGCGCTATGGCTACACCTTC.

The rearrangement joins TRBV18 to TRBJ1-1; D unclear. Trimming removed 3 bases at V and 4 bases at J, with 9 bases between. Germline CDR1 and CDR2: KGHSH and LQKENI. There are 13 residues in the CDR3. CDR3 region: CASSPEFGTEAFF. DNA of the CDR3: TGTGCCAGCTCACCTGAGTTCGGCACTGAAGCTTTCTTT.